This note documents a single TCR beta chain sequence. The table lists this clonotype with many counts. Which antigen it targets is not known. No much larger clone is present one base from it, and per-base qualities are unavailable. This specimen comes from a study of regulatory T cells in long-lasting Graves disease (TCRdb year 2021). For the study in its entirety: Antithyroid drugs had been taken for less than 3 months by newly diagnosed Graves' disease patients. Patients with persistent Graves' disease were compared with patients with newly diagnosed Graves' disease using TCR sequencing and RNA sequencing of peripheral blood. The study was registered as a clinical trial and conducted in China. A total of around 35 samples underwent TCR sequencing, from 13 patients with persistent Graves' disease and around 20 patients with newly diagnosed Graves' disease.

Explained via the paper, the time point label denotes: newly diagnosed GD, antithyroid drugs for less than 3 months. For both TCR sequencing and RNA sequencing, RNA was extracted from PBMCs using TRIzol. The diagnosis of Graves' disease was made according to American Thyroid Association guidelines. Patients for the study were recruited at an endocrinology department in Xi'an, China. Each patient gave about 8.1 milliliters of peripheral blood, collected in an EDTA anticoagulant tube. Ficoll Paque Plus density gradient separation was used to isolate PBMCs, and no additional T cell sorting was done. An Agilent 2100 Bioanalyzer and agarose gel were used to check RNA quality, while a NanoDrop 2000 measured RNA concentration. Library generation was performed with multiplex PCR. This sample was sequenced with an Illumina HiSeq 4000. TCR beta libraries were built with iRepertoire HTBI primers and Arm-PCR amplification of CDR3 regions. Before sequencing, the PCR products underwent gel purification. Under the source paper's analysis protocol: Gene usage analysis of CDR3 amino acid clonotypes relied on the roughly 60 TRBV and 12 to 15 TRBJ segments identified across samples. COPE and FqMerger were used to merge the filtered high-quality paired reads into contigs. BLAST was used to align contigs to the IMGT TRBV, TRBD and TRBJ reference genes, and CDR3 was defined following IMGT. Any clonotype with a frequency above 0.1% was classified as a highly expanded clone. Repertoire diversity was measured by Shannon entropy, and V-J evenness by the Gini coefficient. Clonotypes shared by more than one individual were considered public. TCRdb ran its own pipeline on the public reads, namely fastp trimming at Q25 and MiXCR clone calling, and kept in-frame beta chains. CDR3 protein duplicates are merged, each entry listing the most common genes and DNA. These V and J calls derive from TCRdb rather than the authors' analysis. This sample comprises around 480,000 distinct CDR3 sequences, about 16% of them detected only once. The ten top clones hold roughly 25% of the sample.

What the study reported, not specific to this receptor: Persistent patients shared more public clonotypes among themselves (under 3,000) than newly diagnosed patients did (more than 850). Sequencing and analysis were restricted to the TCR beta chain. Compared with newly diagnosed patients, persistent Graves' disease patients had lower TCR Shannon entropy and fewer highly expanded clones, which suggests clonal expansion. As a limitation, the authors acknowledged that the small sample size may reduce accuracy. Only peripheral blood was studied, because thyroid tissue, the primary lesion, was inaccessible.

This sample was shared with a second study, whose subject was T cells in Graves' hyperthyroidism and ophthalmopathy. As the second paper documents: Graves' hyperthyroidism was defined as stable when no progression to ophthalmopathy occurred over 18 months of follow-up. Hyperthyroidism patients were aged 18 to 65 years and newly diagnosed, with disease duration of less than 2 months. Any patient with an uncontrolled infection, another autoimmune disease, pregnancy or lactation was excluded. Diagnoses relied on clinical symptoms, serum thyroxine and TRAb, thyroid ultrasound and orbital computed tomography. A first-round RT-PCR of the TCR CDR3 used the HTBI primer set with the Qiagen OneStep RT-PCR kit. Most expanded thyroid clonotypes (frequency above 0.001) were also detected in blood, suggesting blood repertoires may reflect thyroid immune responses. Ophthalmopathy was separated from stable hyperthyroidism by a 13 V-J signature model, with 85% to 90% sensitivity and about 81% specificity obtained in cross-validation and 80%/75% obtained in testing. In validation, progression to ophthalmopathy was predicted by the model with 70.59% sensitivity and 72.22% specificity, a median of approximately 7.1 months before onset. TCR V-J signatures able to tell the groups apart were searched for in a discovery cohort of 90 to 100 patients, of whom over 40 had Graves' ophthalmopathy and around 56 had stable Graves' hyperthyroidism. Prospective prediction of ophthalmopathy was tested in an independent validation cohort of approximately 19 hyperthyroidism patients and some 17 patients who later progressed to ophthalmopathy. The approximately 98 discovery patients were randomly divided into training and test sets at a 7:3 ratio. The study also compared thyroid tissue and blood T-cell repertoires from over 5 Graves' hyperthyroidism patients. Following sampling, methimazole starting at 30 mg daily was given to hyperthyroidism patients, and high-dose intravenous methylprednisolone was given to ophthalmopathy patients. A second multiplex PCR round built the libraries, followed by size selection and purification. The libraries were sequenced on an Illumina HiSeq2000 using paired-end 100 bp reads. SOAPnuke was used to process the raw data, removing reads that contained adapters or uncalled bases, had a mean Phred below 15, or lacked an exact match to the constant primer or identifier. High-quality paired reads were merged using COPE v1.2.5, and each unique nucleotide sequence was defined as a clonotype. MiTCR v1.1 was used to align the clonotypes against IMGT TRBV, TRBD and TRBJ reference segments. Analysis was restricted to V-J combinations with a frequency above 0.0001, which covered 99% to 99.2% of repertoires. The TCS score was defined as F50 (clonal expansion) divided by E x V (chaos), with BLOSUM62-based TCRdist calculated between CDR3 peptides within each V-J. Welch's t-statistics and random forest reduced 500 to 650 V-J features to 13, which were used in a naive Bayes classifier (R e1071). Sample size was not statistically predetermined, and investigators were not blinded to group allocation. The paper reports TCR Vbeta CDR3 sequencing of 135 peripheral blood samples: some 41 ophthalmopathy, under 85 hyperthyroidism and approximately 17 progressor patients.

The receptor was derived from a woman aged 35-65 years with Graves disease. Donor details come from another sample of the same person, matched by shared clones. The input for sequencing was peripheral blood mononuclear cells (PBMCs), taken at new diagnosis, from a patient treated with antithyroid drugs.

The CDR3 here reads CASSQVAQGSSPLHF. The nucleotide sequence is given as TGTGCCAGCAGCCAAGTCGCCCAGGGGTCCTCACCCCTCCACTTT. The receptor chain draws on TRBV3-1 and TRBJ1-6; TRBD1 is possibly the D segment (6 matching bases). CDR1 and CDR2 are read off the germline V gene (reference sequence) as LGHDT and YNNKEL. From the cysteine up to the phenylalanine, the CDR3 has a length of 15 residues. The CDR3 DNA has 45 bases and is translated from base 1. V drops 1 base and J drops 10 bases, leaving 14 bases in between.